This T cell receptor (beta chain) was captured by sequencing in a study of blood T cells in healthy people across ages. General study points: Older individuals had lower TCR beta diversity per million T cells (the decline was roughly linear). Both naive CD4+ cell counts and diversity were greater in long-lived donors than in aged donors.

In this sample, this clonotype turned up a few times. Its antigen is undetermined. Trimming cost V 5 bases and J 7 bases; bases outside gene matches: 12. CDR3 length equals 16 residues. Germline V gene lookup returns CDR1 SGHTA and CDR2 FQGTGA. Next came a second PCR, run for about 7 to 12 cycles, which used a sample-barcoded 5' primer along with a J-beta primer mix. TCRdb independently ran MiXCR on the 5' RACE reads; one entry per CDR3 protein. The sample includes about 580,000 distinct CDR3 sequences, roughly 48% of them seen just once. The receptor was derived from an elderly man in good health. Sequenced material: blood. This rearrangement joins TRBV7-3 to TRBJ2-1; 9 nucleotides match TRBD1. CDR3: CASSRFGQGNGNEQFF. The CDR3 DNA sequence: TGTGCCAGCAGCCGATTCGGACAGGGGAATGGAAATGAGCAGTTCTTC. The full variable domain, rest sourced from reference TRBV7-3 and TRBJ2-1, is GAGVSQTPSNKVTEKGKYVELRCDPISGHTALYWYRQSLGQGPEFLIYFQGTGAADDSGLPNDRFFAVRPEGSVSTLKIQRTERGDSAVYLCASSRFGQGNGNEQFFGPGTRLTVL.